Following are 17 T cell receptor beta chains from one sample sequenced in a study of shared clonotypes between healthy human individuals. Profiling relied on immunoSEQ multiplex PCR, and the TCRdb table lists in-frame clones only, not all of them. Found here are approximately 740,000 clones, around 72% of them singletons; the top ten hold approximately 1.7%. The source material was memory CD4+ T cells sorted from blood. Subset of the sample: CD45RA-negative fraction. Receptors were obtained from a woman in her thirties in good health.

V usage is TRBV6-4 and J usage is TRBJ2-6, with D maybe TRBD2 (7 bases). CDR3 length: 16 amino acids. Between the trimmed V and J ends, which lost 6 bases and 4 bases, there was a span of 16 bases. From germline, CDR1 is MRHNA and CDR2 SNTAGT. The CDR3 loop is CASSPEGGVGANVLTF. The CDR3 nucleotides read TGTGCCAGCAGCCCCGAGGGGGGGGTCGGGGCCAACGTCCTGACTTTC.

The CDR3: CASSVYEGLGDTQYF. Written as DNA, the CDR3 is TGTGCCAGCAGCGTATATGAGGGATTGGGGGATACGCAGTATTTT. The genes are TRBV9 and TRBJ2-3, with D perhaps TRBD2 (5 bases). The V end lost 1 base, the J end lost 6 bases, and 15 bases lay between the germline ends. The CDR3 sequence is 15 residues long. Germline V lookup: CDR1 SGDLS, CDR2 YYNGEE.

Worth noting for this clone: At the DNA level, this CDR3 is encoded by other sequences in the same sample as well. This sequence joins TRBV28 and TRBJ1-3, with 7 nucleotides matching TRBD1. After removal of 9 bases from V and 7 bases from J, the junction contained 15 bases not matched to a gene. From germline, CDR1 is MDHEN and CDR2 SYDVKM. The CDR3 totals 15 residues. CDR3 bases: TGTGCCAGTAGACCCCAAGGGGGCAACCGGAACACCATATATTTT. This encodes CASRPQGGNRNTIYF.

V usage is TRBV5-4 and J usage is TRBJ1-2, with D tentatively TRBD1 (5 bases). CDR1 is SGHNT and CDR2 is YYREEE in the germline V gene (reference sequence). The CDR3 consists of 12 residues. The V gene lost 3 bases and the J gene lost 7 bases, with 10 bases spanning the gap. CDR3 protein: CASSWDDLGYTF. The CDR3 DNA reads TGTGCCAGCAGCTGGGACGACCTTGGCTACACCTTC.

The gene calls are TRBV19 and TRBJ2-4; possibly TRBD1 for D (5 bases). CDR1 is LNHDA and CDR2 is SQIVND in the germline V gene (reference sequence). V was cut by 0 bases and J by 9 bases, with 15 bases left in between. The CDR3 has 15 amino acids. CDR3 region: CASSIDRAGRGIQYF. The CDR3 nucleotides read TGTGCCAGTAGTATAGATCGGGCAGGAAGGGGCATTCAGTACTTC.

Points on this clone: Other nucleotide sequences from this sample produce the same CDR3. V is TRBV5-1 and J is TRBJ2-1; 9 nucleotides agree with TRBD2. CDR3 length: 16 amino acids. V shed 3 bases, J shed 1 base, and the junction held 5 bases outside the gene matches. Germline CDR1 SGHRS, CDR2 YFSETQ. The chain's CDR3 is CASSSDSGRSYNEQFF. Here the CDR3 DNA reads TGCGCCAGCAGCTCGGATAGCGGGAGATCCTACAATGAGCAGTTCTTC.

This clone was detected once. V and J are TRBV28 and TRBJ1-1; no definite D call. The CDR3 runs to 12 residues. The V gene's germline CDR1 is MDHEN and CDR2 SYDVKM. With 5 bases removed from V and 9 bases from J, the gap between germline ends came to 13 bases. The CDR3 region has the DNA TGTGCCAGCAGTCTATCAGTGATCAAAGCTTTCTTT. The encoded protein is CASSLSVIKAFF.

This clone has only a few counts. This chain joins TRBV27 and TRBJ2-7; maybe TRBD2 (6 bases). From germline, CDR1 is MNHEY and CDR2 SMNVEV (reference sequence). The CDR3 runs 16 residues. V was cut by 0 bases and J by 4 bases, with 16 bases left in between. The chain's CDR3 is CASSLSPAGGVYEQYF. The DNA for the CDR3 is TGTGCCAGCAGTTTATCCCCCGCGGGCGGGGTTTACGAGCAGTACTTC.

This chain uses TRBV6-4 with TRBJ2-7; D not certain. The CDR3 covers 11 residues. CDR1 MRHNA and CDR2 SNTAGT come from the germline V gene. The V end lost 2 bases, the J end lost 3 bases, and 2 bases lay between the germline ends. DNA for the CDR3: TGTGCCAGCAGTGACGGCTACGAGCAGTACTTC. This codes for CASSDGYEQYF.

The chain combines TRBV11-2 with TRBJ1-6; D is ambiguous. Germline CDR1 is SGHAT and CDR2 is FQNNGV. The CDR3 totals 17 residues. The germline V and J ends were trimmed by 1 base and 0 bases, with 10 bases remaining between them. CDR3: CASSLGQGSSYNSPLHF. CDR3 coding DNA: TGTGCCAGCAGCTTAGGACAAGGGAGCTCCTATAATTCACCCCTCCACTTT.

In nucleotides, the CDR3 is TGTGCCACCGGGACTAGCGGGAGTTGGGACACCGGGGAGCTGTTTTTT. Encoded protein: CATGTSGSWDTGELFF. The V and J genes are TRBV7-9 and TRBJ2-2; 14 nucleotides match TRBD2. The CDR3 length is 16 residues. V gave up 10 bases and J gave up 3 bases; unmatched junction bases: 7. CDR1 SEHNR and CDR2 FQNEAQ come from the germline V gene (reference sequence).

This chain links TRBV5-1 with TRBJ2-5; TRBD2 might be the D (6 bases). Germline CDR1 and CDR2: SGHRS and YFSETQ. This CDR3 region has 15 residues. Trimming took 1 base from V and 2 from J, leaving 12 bases between them. CDR3: CASSLSAGFQETQYF. CDR3 coding DNA: TGCGCCAGCAGCTTGTCGGCGGGGTTTCAAGAGACCCAGTACTTC. Looking up the rest from reference TRBV5-1 and TRBJ2-5 gives the full variable domain: KAGVTQTPRYLIKTRGQQVTLSCSPISGHRSVSWYQQTPGQGLQFLFEYFSETQRNKGNFPGRFSGRQFSNSRSEMNVSTLELGDSALYLCASSLSAGFQETQYFGPGTRLLVL.

This chain links TRBV7-2 with TRBJ2-1; a weak D match, TRBD2 (6 bases). The CDR3 consists of 15 residues. V gave up 5 bases and J gave up 5 bases, with 16 bases separating them. Germline V CDR1 and CDR2: SGHTA, FQGNSA. CDR3 in amino acids: CASSPWKRADNEQFF. The DNA for the CDR3 is TGTGCCAGCAGCCCCTGGAAGCGGGCAGACAATGAGCAGTTCTTC.

This chain connects TRBV21-1 to TRBJ2-1; the table's D gene call, TRBD1, was not cross checked with the DNA. TRBV21-1 is an annotated pseudogene. CDR3 length: 15 amino acids. This chain's CDR3 is CASSNGPSYRGWKFF. CDR3 coding DNA: TGTGCCAGCAGCAACGGGCCTTCGTACAGGGGATGGAAGTTCTTC.

This clone was counted only a few times. The rearrangement uses TRBV19 and TRBJ1-5; no clear D. Germline CDR1 and CDR2: LNHDA and SQIVND (reference sequence). The V end was cut by 4 bases, the J end by 4 bases, with 8 bases between. This CDR3 has 13 residues. In DNA form, the CDR3 reads TGTGCCAGTAGTACACAGCGTAATCAGCCCCAGCATTTT. Translation gives CASSTQRNQPQHF.

The chain couples TRBV14 to TRBJ1-2, with D maybe TRBD1 (6 bases). Germline loops: CDR1 SGHDN, CDR2 FVKESK. CDR3 length equals 13 residues. The V end lost 4 bases, the J end lost 7 bases, and 13 bases lay between the germline ends. The CDR3 here is CASSRNRAAGYTF. The CDR3 DNA is TGTGCCAGCAGCCGAAACAGGGCTGCTGGCTACACCTTC.

V gene TRBV10-3 combines with J gene TRBJ2-3; possible D gene TRBD2, 7 bases. Germline lookup yields CDR1 ENHRY and CDR2 SYGVKD. The V gene lost 5 bases and the J gene lost 2 bases, with 14 bases spanning the gap. The CDR3 covers 15 residues. For the CDR3, the DNA is TGTGCCATCAGTAGCGGGCGGGGGCACACAGATACGCAGTATTTT. Protein sequence: CAISSGRGHTDTQYF.